This TCR beta chain was obtained from a study of cytomegalovirus exposure and HLA in healthy donors. The PCR used 60 Vbeta and 13 Jbeta primers. Produced via immunoSEQ multiplex PCR; TCRdb's table is partial and in-frame only. The table has 150,000 to 200,000 clones, 68% seen once. Sequenced material: PBMCs. The receptor comes from a man aged 25-45 years in good health and CMV-seropositive.

CDR3 DNA: TGTGCCAGCAGCGACAGGGGAGCCTACGAGCAGTACTTC. Protein product: CASSDRGAYEQYF. V gene TRBV27 combines with J gene TRBJ2-7; 8 positions match TRBD1. CDR3 size: 13 residues. CDR1 and CDR2 (germline): MNHEY, SMNVEV (reference sequence). The trim removed 6 bases at V and 2 bases at J, leaving 3 bases unmatched.